The source of this T cell receptor (beta chain) is a study of cytomegalovirus exposure and HLA in healthy donors. The length of the CDR3 is 14 residues. The germline gives CDR1 LNHDA, CDR2 SQIVND (reference sequence). The V end was cut by 5 bases, the J end by 1 base, with 11 bases between. A word on this clone: The antigen is undetermined.

Study-level results: A few of the chains that were CMV-associated were confirmed in vitro to be specific for CMV antigens. Within the 100 to 150 validation repertoires, first-cohort TCR clusters tended to co-occur, according to a later analysis. It was 164 TCR beta chains that were listed as cytomegalovirus-associated. Some public TCRs appeared in many individuals, while most sequences were rare.

Clones were read by immunoSEQ multiplex PCR, and TCRdb kept only the in-frame ones, dropping some. The data hold some 240,000 clones, with more than 75% observed a single time. The source of this sequence is a woman aged 25 to 39 in good health and CMV-seropositive. Material for sequencing was PBMCs. The chain employs TRBV19 and TRBJ1-1; D is possibly TRBD1 (6 bases). CDR3 in amino acids: CASSLLTGNTEAFF. The DNA of the CDR3 is TGTGCCAGTAGTCTCTTGACAGGGAACACTGAAGCTTTCTTT.